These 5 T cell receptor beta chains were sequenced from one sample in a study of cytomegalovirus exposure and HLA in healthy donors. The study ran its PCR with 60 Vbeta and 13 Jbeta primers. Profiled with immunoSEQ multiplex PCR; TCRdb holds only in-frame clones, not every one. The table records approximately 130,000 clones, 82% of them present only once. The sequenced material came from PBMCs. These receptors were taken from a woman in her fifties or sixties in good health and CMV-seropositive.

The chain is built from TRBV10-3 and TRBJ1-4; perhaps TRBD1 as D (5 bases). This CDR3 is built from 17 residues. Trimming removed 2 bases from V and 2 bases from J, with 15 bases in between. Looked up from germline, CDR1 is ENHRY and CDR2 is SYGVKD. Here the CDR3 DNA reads TGTGCCATCAGTGAGAGGGGAGGGAAGGCCACTAATGAAAAACTGTTTTTT. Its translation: CAISERGGKATNEKLFF.

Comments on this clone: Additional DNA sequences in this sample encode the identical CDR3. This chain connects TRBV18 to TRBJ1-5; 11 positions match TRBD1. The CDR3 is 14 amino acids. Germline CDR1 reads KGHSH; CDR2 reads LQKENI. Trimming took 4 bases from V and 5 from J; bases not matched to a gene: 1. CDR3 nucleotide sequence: TGTGCCAGCTCACGGGACAGGGGGGATCAGCCCCAGCATTTT. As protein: CASSRDRGDQPQHF.

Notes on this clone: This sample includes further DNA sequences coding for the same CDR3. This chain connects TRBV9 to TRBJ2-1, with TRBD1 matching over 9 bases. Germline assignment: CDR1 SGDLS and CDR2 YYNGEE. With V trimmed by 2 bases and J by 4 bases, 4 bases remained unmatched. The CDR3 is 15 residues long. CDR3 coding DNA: TGTGCCAGCAGCGTCGGGACAGGGACTTACAATGAGCAGTTCTTC. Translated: CASSVGTGTYNEQFF.

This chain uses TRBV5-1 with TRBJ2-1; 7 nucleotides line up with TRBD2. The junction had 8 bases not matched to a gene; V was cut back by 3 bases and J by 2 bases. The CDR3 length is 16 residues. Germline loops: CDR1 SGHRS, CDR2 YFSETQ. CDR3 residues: CASSYLGDYAYNEQFF. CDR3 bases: TGCGCCAGCAGCTATTTAGGGGACTACGCCTACAATGAGCAGTTCTTC. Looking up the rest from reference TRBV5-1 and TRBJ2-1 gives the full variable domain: KAGVTQTPRYLIKTRGQQVTLSCSPISGHRSVSWYQQTPGQGLQFLFEYFSETQRNKGNFPGRFSGRQFSNSRSEMNVSTLELGDSALYLCASSYLGDYAYNEQFFGPGTRLTVL.

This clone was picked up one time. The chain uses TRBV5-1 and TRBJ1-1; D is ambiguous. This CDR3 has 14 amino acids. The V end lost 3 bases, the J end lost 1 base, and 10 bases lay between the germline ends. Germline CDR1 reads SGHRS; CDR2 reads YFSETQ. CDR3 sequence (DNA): TGCGCCAGCAGCTGGGAGCCCCGGAACACTGAAGCTTTCTTT. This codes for CASSWEPRNTEAFF. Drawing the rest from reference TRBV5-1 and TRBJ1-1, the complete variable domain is KAGVTQTPRYLIKTRGQQVTLSCSPISGHRSVSWYQQTPGQGLQFLFEYFSETQRNKGNFPGRFSGRQFSNSRSEMNVSTLELGDSALYLCASSWEPRNTEAFFGQGTRLTVV.